Sequencing of this T cell receptor (beta chain) was carried out in a study of T-cell reconstitution after alpha-beta-depleted transplantation in children. Regarding the study as a whole: Several hundred rapidly expanded clones from non-depleted graft cells reportedly supplied alpha-beta T cells about two months post-transplant.

Per the germline V gene, CDR1 is SGHRS and CDR2 is YFSETQ. V was clipped by 1 base and J by 2 bases, with 18 bases between them. The length of the CDR3 is 17 residues. This clonotype was picked up many times. The antigen remains unidentified. Using unique molecular identifiers, the investigators prepared the TCRbeta library. TCRdb re-analysed the PCR reads in MiXCR, keeping a single row per CDR3 protein. This sample has roughly 180,000 distinct CDR3 sequences; around 10% occur once, and the top ten carry over 10%. The clonotype was recovered from a boy between 2 and 15 years old with acute myeloid leukemia, due to receive a stem cell transplant. The V and J genes are TRBV5-1 and TRBJ2-5, with a tentative D call TRBD1 (6 bases). Sequencing used PBMCs, obtained before TCRalphabeta/CD19-depleted stem cell transplant. The CDR3 reads CASSLRGQGFTQETQYF. CDR3 bases: TGCGCCAGCAGCTTGCGAGGTCAGGGGTTCACACAAGAGACCCAGTACTTC. Combining the CDR3 with reference TRBV5-1 and TRBJ2-5 gives the whole variable domain KAGVTQTPRYLIKTRGQQVTLSCSPISGHRSVSWYQQTPGQGLQFLFEYFSETQRNKGNFPGRFSGRQFSNSRSEMNVSTLELGDSALYLCASSLRGQGFTQETQYFGPGTRLLVL.